The entry below gives a single T cell receptor beta chain sequence along with its context. No antigen is known for it. The CDR3 covers 13 residues. Trimming left V 8 bases short and J 12 bases short, with 22 bases between. The germline gives CDR1 MGHRA, CDR2 YSYEKL. This sample is part of a study of PD-1 blockade in classical Hodgkin lymphoma. Study-wide results and caveats: Baseline diversity was lower in partial responders and progressors than complete responders.

Repertoires were generated with immunoSEQ multiplex PCR, while TCRdb's copy carries only in-frame clones and drops some. The data hold 35,000 to 50,000 clones, with approximately 70% observed a single time. All patients experienced relapse after autologous stem cell transplantation, and brentuximab vedotin exposure was variable. Complete response, partial response or progressive disease were the best responses. Sequenced material: peripheral blood mononuclear cells (PBMCs), taken before the second cycle of nivolumab. The source is a human donor with classical Hodgkin lymphoma. This chain links TRBV4-1 with TRBJ1-2, with a possible D match to TRBD1 (6 bases). CDR3 region: CASGVGGGRENTF. CDR3 coding DNA: TGCGCCAGCGGGGTCGGGGGGGGCAGGGAGAACACCTTC.